This TCR beta chain derives from a study of blood T cell repertoires in COVID-19. TCRdb keeps only in-frame clones here, not all; method: immunoSEQ multiplex PCR. The top ten clones hold around 7% of a sample with 150,000 to 170,000 clones, roughly four fifths of them seen once. The specimen was PBMCs or T cells enriched from blood (not recorded which). The sequence derives from a man aged 50 to 59 who had recovered from COVID-19.

In DNA form, the CDR3 reads TGTGCCAGCAGTGCTCCCGGGACAGGGGTTGGAAACATTCAGTACTTC. It specifies CASSAPGTGVGNIQYF. The chain has TRBV27 and TRBJ2-4; 10 bases fit TRBD1. Germline V gene data show CDR1 as MNHEY and CDR2 as SMNVEV (reference sequence). The V and J ends lost 5 bases and 6 bases, in that order; junction bases with no gene match: 10. The CDR3 contains 16 residues.